This entry is about one TCR beta chain. This CDR3 contains 15 residues. Germline lookup yields CDR1 SGHTA and CDR2 FQGNSA. The germline V and J ends were trimmed by 1 base and 2 bases, with 12 bases remaining between them. The record originates from a study of blood T cell repertoires in COVID-19. About the research overall: In each case, the material was cDNA or gDNA derived from T cells, B-cell-depleted T cells, or PBMCs.

Produced via immunoSEQ multiplex PCR; TCRdb's table is partial and in-frame only. This sample yields approximately 220,000 clones, of which around 84% are seen a single time; 4.5% to 6% belongs to the top ten. The chain carries TRBV7-2 and TRBJ2-7; D is perhaps TRBD2 (6 bases). The TCR originated in a woman aged 60 to 75 who had recovered from COVID-19. Source material: peripheral blood. In DNA form, the CDR3 reads TGTGCCAGCAGCTTAGGAGGAGGGGTCGCCTACGAGCAGTACTTC. As protein: CASSLGGGVAYEQYF.